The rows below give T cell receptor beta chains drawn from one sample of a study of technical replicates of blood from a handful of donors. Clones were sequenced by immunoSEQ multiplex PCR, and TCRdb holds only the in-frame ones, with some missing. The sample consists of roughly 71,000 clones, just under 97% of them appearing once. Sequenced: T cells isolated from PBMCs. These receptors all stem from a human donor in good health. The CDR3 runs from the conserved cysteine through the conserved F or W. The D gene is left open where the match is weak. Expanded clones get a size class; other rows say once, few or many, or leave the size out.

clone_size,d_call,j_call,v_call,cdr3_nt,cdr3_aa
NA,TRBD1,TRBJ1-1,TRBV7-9,TGTGCCAGCAGCCCAAGGGGTGCCGGGACAGGGACCACTGAAGCTTTCTTT,CASSPRGAGTGTTEAFF
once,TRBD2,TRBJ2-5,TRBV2,TGTGCCAGCAGTGTCAGCGGGAGTCAAGAGACCCAGTACTTC,CASSVSGSQETQYF
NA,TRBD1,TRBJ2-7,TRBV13,TGTGCCAGCAGCAGTCGGGGGACAGGGTCCTACGAGCAGTACTTC,CASSSRGTGSYEQYF
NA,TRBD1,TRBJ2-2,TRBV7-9,TGTGCCAGCAGCCCGACCGGACAGGGAGGCGGGGAGCTGTTTTTT,CASSPTGQGGGELFF
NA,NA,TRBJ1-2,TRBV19,TGTGCCAGTAGTATTGGGGGGGACTATGGCTACACCTTC,CASSIGGDYGYTF
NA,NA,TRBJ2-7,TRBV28,TGTGCCAGCAGTTCCACAGTTCCCAAGGCCTACGAGCAGTACTTC,CASSSTVPKAYEQYF
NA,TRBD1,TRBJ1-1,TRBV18,TGTGCCAGCTCAACCGGGACAGCGAACACTGAAGCTTTCTTT,CASSTGTANTEAFF
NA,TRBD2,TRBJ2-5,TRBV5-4,TGTGCCAGCAGCTTGGGCGGGGGGGAAGAGACCCAGTACTTC,CASSLGGGEETQYF
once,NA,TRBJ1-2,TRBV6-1,TGTGCCAGCAGTTTTTTTAAAGACAGTGCTGGCTACACCTTC,CASSFFKDSAGYTF
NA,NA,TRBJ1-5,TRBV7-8,TGTGCCAGCAGCTTCCAGGGCAATCAGCCCCAGCATTTT,CASSFQGNQPQHF
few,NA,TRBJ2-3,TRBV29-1,TGCAGCGTTCCTTGGGAGAGCACAGATACGCAGTATTTT,CSVPWESTDTQYF
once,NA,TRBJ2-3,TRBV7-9,TGTGCCAGCAGCTTAGTTGGTGGGGGGGCCATCACAGATACGCAGTATTTT,CASSLVGGGAITDTQYF
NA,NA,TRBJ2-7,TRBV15,TGTGCCACCAGCAGAGTGAGTGACAGTTACGAGCAGTACTTC,CATSRVSDSYEQYF
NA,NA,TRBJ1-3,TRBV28,TGTGCCAGCAGTTTAAGGGTAGCTCCATTCGGGACAAAGCGAAACACCATATATTTT,CASSLRVAPFGTKRNTIYF
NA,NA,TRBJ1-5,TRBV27,TGTGCCAGCAGTTCCGAGGGATGGGCCAATCAGCCCCAGCATTTT,CASSSEGWANQPQHF
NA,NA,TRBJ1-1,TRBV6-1,TGTGCCAGCACCCAGGGGTCCCTTCCCACTGAAGCTTTCTTT,CASTQGSLPTEAFF
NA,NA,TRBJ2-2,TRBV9,TGTGCCAGCAGCCTGACGAACAGTGTAGCCGGGGAGCTGTTTTTT,CASSLTNSVAGELFF
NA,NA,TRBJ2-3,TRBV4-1,TGCGCCAGCAGCCAAGATTGGGGCAGGACAGATACGCAGTATTTT,CASSQDWGRTDTQYF
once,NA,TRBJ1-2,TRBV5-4,TGTGCCAGCAGCCCGGAACCGGACGGACTCTATGGCTACACCTTC,CASSPEPDGLYGYTF
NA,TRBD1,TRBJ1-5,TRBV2,TGTGCCAGCAGTGAACGAGACAGGGCCGGCAATCAGCCCCAGCATTTT,CASSERDRAGNQPQHF
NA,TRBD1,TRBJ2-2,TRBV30,TGTGCCTGGAGTGTACAGGGGGCCGGGGAGCTGTTTTTT,CAWSVQGAGELFF
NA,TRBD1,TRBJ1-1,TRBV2,TGTGCCAGCATAGAAAGGGACAGGGTTGGAAAAGCTTTCTTT,CASIERDRVGKAFF
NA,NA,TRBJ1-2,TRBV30,TGTGCCTGGAGTACACCTCAGGGGAACTATCATGGCTACACCTTC,CAWSTPQGNYHGYTF
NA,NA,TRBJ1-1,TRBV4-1,TGCGCCAGCAGCCGCGAGGTTATCCAAAGGACTGAAGCTTTCTTT,CASSREVIQRTEAFF
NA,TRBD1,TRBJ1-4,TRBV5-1,TGCGCCAGCAGCTTTGAGGGGGCTGATGAAAAACTGTTTTTT,CASSFEGADEKLFF
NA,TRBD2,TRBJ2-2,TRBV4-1,TGCGCCAGCAGCCAAGTCTTCCTAGCGGGAGCCGGGGAGCTGTTTTTT,CASSQVFLAGAGELFF
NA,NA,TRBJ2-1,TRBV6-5,TGTGCCAGCAGTTATTCGCGGGCCGACAATGAGCAGTTCTTC,CASSYSRADNEQFF
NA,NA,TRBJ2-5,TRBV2,TGTGCCAGCACTATTCAAGAGACCCAGTACTTC,CASTIQETQYF
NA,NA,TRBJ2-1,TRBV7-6,TGTGCCAGCAGCTTAGAGGTCGGGGGTGGCGAGCAGTTCTTC,CASSLEVGGGEQFF
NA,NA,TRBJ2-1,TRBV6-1,TGTGCCAGCAGTGAAGCGGAGGCGGATTACAATGAGCAGTTCTTC,CASSEAEADYNEQFF
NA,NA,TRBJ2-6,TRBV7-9,TGTGCCAGCAGCCTCCGGGTGTTGTTAGGGGCCAACGTCCTGACTTTC,CASSLRVLLGANVLTF
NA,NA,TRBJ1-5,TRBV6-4,TGTGCCAGCAGTGACTCGATTGATGAGGGAAGGAAAAGCAATCAGCCCCAGCATTTT,CASSDSIDEGRKSNQPQHF
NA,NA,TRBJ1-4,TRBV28,TGTGCCAGCAAGGCGGGGATCGGGATTCAGGGAGTAGGTGAAAAACTGTTTTTT,CASKAGIGIQGVGEKLFF
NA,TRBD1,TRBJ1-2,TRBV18,TGTGCCAGCTCACAGGGACAGGGGAACTATGGCTACACCTTC,CASSQGQGNYGYTF
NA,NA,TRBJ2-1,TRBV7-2,TGTGCCAGCAGCTTACACCCCTCCCGACTAGAGTTCATCTACAATGAGCAGTTCTTC,CASSLHPSRLEFIYNEQFF
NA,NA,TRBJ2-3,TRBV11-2,TGTGCCAGCAGCTTAGATGGCTGGCCTCCCCGGCAGTATTTT,CASSLDGWPPRQYF
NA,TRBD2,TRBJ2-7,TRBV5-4,TGTGCCAGCAGCTTGTCTAGCGGGAGGGCCTACGAGCAGTACTTC,CASSLSSGRAYEQYF
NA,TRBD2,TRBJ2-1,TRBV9,TGTGCCAGCAGCGACCCCCGAGTGAGTAGCGGGAGTAGGAATGAGCAGTTCTTC,CASSDPRVSSGSRNEQFF
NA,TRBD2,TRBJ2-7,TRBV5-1,TGCGCCAGCAGCTTATTTAGCGGGAGCACCTACGAGCAGTACTTC,CASSLFSGSTYEQYF
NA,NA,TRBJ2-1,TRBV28,TGTGCCAGCAACACCTACAATGAGCAGTTCTTC,CASNTYNEQFF
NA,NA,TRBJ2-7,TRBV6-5,TGTGCCAGCAGTTACTCTTATCTAGAATACTACGAGCAGTACTTC,CASSYSYLEYYEQYF
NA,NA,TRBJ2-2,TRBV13,TGTGCCAGCAGGGCTCAAGAAACCGGGGAGCTGTTTTTT,CASRAQETGELFF
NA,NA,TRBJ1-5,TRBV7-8,TGTGCCAGCAGCTTCCGGACAGATAGCAATCAGCCCCAGCATTTT,CASSFRTDSNQPQHF
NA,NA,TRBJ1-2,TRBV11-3,TGTGCCAGCAGCTTAGATACGGCAGCGGGTGGCTACACCTTC,CASSLDTAAGGYTF
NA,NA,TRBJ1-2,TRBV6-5,TGTGCCAGCAGTTCGCTGAGTTCGAACTATGGCTACACCTTC,CASSSLSSNYGYTF
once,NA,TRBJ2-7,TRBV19,TGTGCCAGTAGTCCCCCGGACAACTACGAGCAGTACTTC,CASSPPDNYEQYF
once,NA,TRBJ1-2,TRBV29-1,TGCAGCGCGTACAGGGATGGCTACACCTTC,CSAYRDGYTF
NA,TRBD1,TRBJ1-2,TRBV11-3,TGTGCCAGCAGCTCCACAGGGGGTGGCTACACCTTC,CASSSTGGGYTF
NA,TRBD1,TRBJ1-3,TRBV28,TGTGCCAGCAGTTTATCGACAGGGTTGCGCTCTGGAAACACCATATATTTT,CASSLSTGLRSGNTIYF
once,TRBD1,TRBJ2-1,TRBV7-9,TGTGCCAGCAGCCGTCCCAGGGACAGTCTCAATGAGCAGTTCTTC,CASSRPRDSLNEQFF